This TCR beta chain was captured by sequencing in a study of blood T cells in healthy people across ages. The CDR3 has 15 amino acids. CDR1 SGHTA and CDR2 FQGNSA come from the germline V gene. V was clipped by 5 bases and J by 9 bases; unmatched bases: 10. Combining a sample-barcoded 5' primer with a J-beta primer mix, a second PCR ran for about 7 to 12 cycles. MiXCR, applied by TCRdb to the 5' RACE reads, yields one record per CDR3 protein. This table holds around 1,500,000 distinct CDR3 sequences, 25% to 30% found once. The source material was blood. This clonotype was obtained from a young woman in good health. The V gene is TRBV7-2, the J gene TRBJ2-7; 13 bases agree with TRBD2. DNA of the CDR3: TGTGCCAGCAGCCAATCGGGACTAGCGGGATTTCCGCAGTACTTC. Translated: CASSQSGLAGFPQYF.